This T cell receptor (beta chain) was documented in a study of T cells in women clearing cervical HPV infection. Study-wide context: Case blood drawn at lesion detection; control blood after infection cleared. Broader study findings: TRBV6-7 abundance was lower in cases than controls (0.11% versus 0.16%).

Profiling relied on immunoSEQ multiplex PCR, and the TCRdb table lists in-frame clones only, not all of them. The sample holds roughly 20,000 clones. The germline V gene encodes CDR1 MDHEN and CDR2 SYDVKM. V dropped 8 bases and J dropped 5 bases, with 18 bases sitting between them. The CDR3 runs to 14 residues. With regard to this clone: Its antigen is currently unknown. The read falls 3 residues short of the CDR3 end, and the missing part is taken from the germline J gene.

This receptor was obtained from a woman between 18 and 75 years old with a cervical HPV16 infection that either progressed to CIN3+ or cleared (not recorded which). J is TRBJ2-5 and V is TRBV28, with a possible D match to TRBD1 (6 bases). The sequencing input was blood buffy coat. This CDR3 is CASESPGEGETQYF. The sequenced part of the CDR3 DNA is TGTGCCAGCGAATCTCCAGGGGAAGGGGAGACC.